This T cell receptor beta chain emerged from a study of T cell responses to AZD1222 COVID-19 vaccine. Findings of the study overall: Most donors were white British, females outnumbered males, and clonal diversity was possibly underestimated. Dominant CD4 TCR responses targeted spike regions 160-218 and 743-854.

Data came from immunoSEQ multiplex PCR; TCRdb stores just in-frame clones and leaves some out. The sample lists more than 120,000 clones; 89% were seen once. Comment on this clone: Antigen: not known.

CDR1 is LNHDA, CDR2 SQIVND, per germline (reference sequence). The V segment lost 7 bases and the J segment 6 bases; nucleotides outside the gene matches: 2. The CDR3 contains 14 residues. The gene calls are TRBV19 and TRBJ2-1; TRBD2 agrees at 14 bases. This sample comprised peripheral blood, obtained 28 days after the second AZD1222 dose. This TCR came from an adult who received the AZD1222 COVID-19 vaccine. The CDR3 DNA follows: TGTGCCAGTACCGGGACTAGCGGGAGCAATGAGCAGTTCTTC. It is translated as CASTGTSGSNEQFF.